The 9 T cell receptor beta chains below were found in one sample sequenced in a study of blood T cells in healthy people across ages. The use of a sample-barcoded 5' primer and a J-beta primer mix characterized a second PCR of about 7 to 12 cycles. TCRdb processed the 5' RACE reads anew with MiXCR; each CDR3 protein has one entry. The data show around 1.7 million distinct CDR3 sequences, roughly 30% seen once. Sequences were obtained from blood. The source of these receptors is a young woman in good health.

This clonotype has ten or more counts. The chain employs TRBV5-1 and TRBJ2-7, with TRBD1 matching over 9 bases. CDR3 size: 14 residues. V dropped 2 bases and J dropped 3; count of bases not matched to a gene: 3. Germline V gives CDR1 SGHRS, CDR2 YFSETQ. The CDR3 DNA reads TGCGCCAGCAGCTTCGGGACAGGGATCTACGAGCAGTACTTC. Translated: CASSFGTGIYEQYF.

This clonotype was seen a few times. This chain uses TRBV7-9 with TRBJ1-1; D gene ambiguous. V was pared by 2 bases and J by 0 bases, with 10 bases between. There are 15 residues in the CDR3. Germline loops: CDR1 SEHNR, CDR2 FQNEAQ (reference sequence). The CDR3 DNA sequence: TGTGCCAGCAGCTTAAGATCAGGAGTGAACACTGAAGCTTTCTTT. This gives the protein CASSLRSGVNTEAFF. The full variable domain, with the rest looked up from reference TRBV7-9 and TRBJ1-1, is DTGVSQNPRHKITKRGQNVTFRCDPISEHNRLYWYRQTLGQGPEFLTYFQNEAQLEKSRLLSDRFSAERPKGSFSTLEIQRTEQGDSAMYLCASSLRSGVNTEAFFGQGTRLTVV.

The V gene is TRBV11-2, the J gene TRBJ2-5; 11 nucleotides align to TRBD2. The CDR3 has 15 amino acids. The V gene end was trimmed by 6 bases and the J gene end by 5 bases; junction bases not matched to a gene: 8. Germline lookup yields CDR1 SGHAT and CDR2 FQNNGV. CDR3 residues: CASRLSGTSGETQYF. In DNA form, the CDR3 reads TGTGCCAGCAGATTGTCCGGGACTAGCGGTGAGACCCAGTACTTC.

This clonotype was seen a few times. J is TRBJ2-3 and V is TRBV10-2; 9 bases are shared with TRBD1. Germline-derived CDR1 and CDR2 are WSHSY and SAAADI. The CDR3 totals 17 residues. V gave up 8 bases and J gave up 4 bases; unmatched junction bases: 16. The CDR3 protein is CASGRPLGTGFPDTQYF. CDR3 DNA: TGCGCCAGCGGACGGCCCCTCGGGACAGGGTTTCCAGATACGCAGTATTTT.

The chain combines TRBV6-1 with TRBJ2-2, with 7 bases aligning to TRBD1. This CDR3 is built from 18 residues. J gave up 6 bases and V 5 bases, and 18 bases lay outside the gene matches. CDR1 and CDR2 from the germline V gene are MNHNS and SASEGT. CDR3 sequence (DNA): TGTGCCAGCAGTAGCCCCCGGGACAGTCGCTATCGGGCCGGGGAGCTGTTTTTT. Its protein is CASSSPRDSRYRAGELFF.

Of note for this clonotype: Mismatch with germline at one junction end may stem from a read error. V is TRBV6-5 and J is TRBJ2-2; 9 bases agree with TRBD1. Per germline, CDR1 MNHEY and CDR2 SVGAGI. This CDR3 has 15 amino acids. This CDR3 is CASRTDRGLVGELLF. The CDR3 DNA follows: TGTGCCAGCAGAACAGACAGGGGGTTGGTCGGGGAGCTGCTTTTT.

The chain joins TRBV3-1 to TRBJ2-3; 12 bases map to TRBD2. The length of the CDR3 is 20 residues. Germline-derived CDR1 and CDR2 are LGHDT and YNNKEL (reference sequence). V gave up 0 bases and J gave up 1 base; unmatched junction bases: 11. Written as DNA, the CDR3 is TGTGCCAGCAGCCAAGAAGGTCTAGCGGGAGGGACGAGCGGCACAGATACGCAGTATTTT. This translates into CASSQEGLAGGTSGTDTQYF.

This clonotype was picked up a small number of times. V usage is TRBV14 and J usage is TRBJ2-5; tentative D call: TRBD2 (6 bases). This CDR3 has 15 residues. From germline, CDR1 is SGHDN and CDR2 FVKESK. V lost 4 bases and J 5 bases, leaving 17 bases between the germline ends. The CDR3 protein is CASSLGTPLDETQYF. The CDR3 DNA sequence: TGTGCCAGCAGCCTCGGGACTCCCCTGGACGAGACCCAGTACTTC.

This clonotype showed up many times. The J gene is TRBJ2-7, the V gene TRBV12-3 or TRBV12-4, with a possible D match to TRBD2 (5 bases). Trimming stripped 5 bases from V and 5 bases from J, with 19 bases between. The CDR3 sequence is 15 residues long. DNA of the CDR3: TGTGCCAGCAGTCCCCCCTTGAGGGTATGGGACGAGCAGTACTTC. Translated: CASSPPLRVWDEQYF.